In its sample, the clone carrying this T cell receptor beta chain was seen once. Germline CDR1 MDHEN, CDR2 SYDVKM. The CDR3 sequence is 16 residues long. Trimming removed 3 bases from V and 8 bases from J, with 17 bases in between. These data come from a study of blood T cell repertoires in COVID-19. Clones were sequenced by immunoSEQ multiplex PCR, and TCRdb holds only the in-frame ones, with some missing. The data contain about 72,000 clones, about nine tenths of them singletons. Input material: peripheral blood. The receptor was isolated from a man between 65 and 85 years old with active or convalescent COVID-19. V and J are TRBV28 and TRBJ1-6; the D is unclear. CDR3 sequence (DNA): TGTGCCAGCAGTTTGAATGCCGGGTTTGATTATTCACCCCTCCACTTT. The encoded protein is CASSLNAGFDYSPLHF.